The rows below give T cell receptor beta chains drawn from one sample of a study of T cell clones after liver transplantation. Generated by immunoSEQ multiplex PCR, the TCRdb table keeps only in-frame clones and is missing some. There are 95,000 to 130,000 clones in the sample; about nine tenths occur only once, and around 0.8% lies in the top ten. The sequenced sample was CD4+ T cells from blood, obtained 12 months after liver transplant. These receptors originate from a human patient who received a liver transplant. These T cells may partly come from the graft donor. The CDR3 runs from the conserved cysteine through the conserved F or W. A D gene is named only where the DNA matches it firmly. A row's size may be missing; if present it is once, few, many or a size class.

clone_size	d_call	v_call	j_call	cdr3_aa	cdr3_nt
.	TRBD2	TRBV2	TRBJ2-5	CAGIPAGGQETQYF	TGTGCCGGCATTCCAGCGGGAGGCCAAGAGACCCAGTACTTC
.	.	TRBV28	TRBJ2-7	CASQKGVYEQYF	TGTGCCAGCCAAAAGGGGGTCTACGAGCAGTACTTC
.	.	TRBV2	TRBJ2-3	CASRGAVSTDTQYF	TGTGCCAGCCGAGGGGCGGTTAGCACAGATACGCAGTATTTT
.	.	TRBV11-2	TRBJ2-5	CASSLSQAETQYF	TGTGCCAGCAGCTTATCCCAGGCAGAGACCCAGTACTTC
.	.	TRBV6-1	TRBJ1-1	CASSEGGNTEAFF	TGTGCCAGCAGTGAAGGCGGAAACACTGAAGCTTTCTTT
.	.	TRBV18	TRBJ1-1	CASSPGNTEAFF	TGTGCCAGCTCACCAGGAAACACTGAAGCTTTCTTT
.	.	TRBV5-6	TRBJ1-3	CASSFGGFAGNTIYF	TGTGCCAGCAGCTTTGGGGGTTTTGCTGGAAACACCATATATTTT
.	TRBD1	TRBV5-1	TRBJ1-1	CASSLMGQGNTEAFF	TGCGCCAGCAGCTTGATGGGACAGGGAAACACTGAAGCTTTCTTT
.	TRBD1	TRBV5-1	TRBJ2-6	CASSYGTGVGANVLTF	TGCGCCAGCAGCTACGGGACAGGGGTCGGGGCCAACGTCCTGACTTTC
.	TRBD2	TRBV5-1	TRBJ2-2	CASSFGAGGVRTGELFF	TGCGCCAGCAGCTTCGGAGCGGGAGGAGTTAGGACCGGGGAGCTGTTTTTT
.	.	TRBV9	TRBJ2-4	CASSVDPKNIQYF	TGTGCCAGCAGCGTAGACCCCAAGAACATTCAGTACTTC
.	TRBD2	TRBV5-4	TRBJ2-3	CASSLGLATDTQYF	TGTGCCAGCAGCTTGGGACTAGCGACAGATACGCAGTATTTT
.	TRBD2	TRBV27	TRBJ2-7	CASSPGRGTYEQYF	TGTGCCAGCAGCCCCGGGAGGGGAACCTACGAGCAGTACTTC
.	TRBD1	TRBV5-5	TRBJ1-1	CASSRDRGRTEAFF	TGTGCCAGCAGCCGGGACAGGGGGAGGACTGAAGCTTTCTTT
.	.	TRBV7-3	TRBJ2-1	CASSLGTFNEQFF	TGTGCCAGCAGCTTAGGGACCTTCAATGAGCAGTTCTTC
.	.	TRBV7-3	TRBJ2-6	CASSLIASPGANVLTF	TGTGCCAGCAGCTTAATCGCTTCCCCTGGGGCCAACGTCCTGACTTTC
once	.	TRBV28	TRBJ1-5	CASSGGDTGNQPQHF	TGTGCCAGCAGTGGAGGGGACACGGGCAATCAGCCCCAGCATTTT
.	TRBD2	TRBV15	TRBJ2-1	CATSRPPGLAGGTLRYNEQFF	TGTGCCACCAGCAGGCCTCCGGGACTAGCGGGAGGGACCCTCCGTTACAATGAGCAGTTCTTC
.	TRBD1	TRBV9	TRBJ2-1	CASSVDRLRTGFNEQFF	TGTGCCAGCAGCGTAGACAGACTTCGGACAGGATTTAATGAGCAGTTCTTC
.	.	TRBV7-6	TRBJ2-1	CASSSTDEQFF	TGTGCCAGCAGCTCAACCGATGAGCAGTTCTTC
.	.	TRBV7-3	TRBJ2-2	CASSLTNTGELFF	TGTGCCAGCAGCTTAACTAACACCGGGGAGCTGTTTTTT
.	.	TRBV5-6	TRBJ2-7	CASSFTGTPNYEQYF	TGTGCCAGCAGCTTTACCGGGACTCCTAACTACGAGCAGTACTTC
.	.	TRBV28	TRBJ2-5	CASRSEGQTQYF	TGTGCCAGCAGGTCGGAGGGTCAGACCCAGTACTTC
once	.	TRBV1	TRBJ2-1	CTSSLSPGTVNYNEQFF	TGCACCAGCAGCCTTTCCCCCGGGACAGTTAATTACAATGAGCAGTTCTTC
.	.	TRBV30	TRBJ2-3	CAWSAKSTDTQYF	TGTGCCTGGAGTGCCAAAAGCACAGATACGCAGTATTTT
.	.	TRBV30	TRBJ1-1	CAWSLVGGNTEAFF	TGTGCCTGGAGTCTCGTGGGGGGGAACACTGAAGCTTTCTTT
.	.	TRBV27	TRBJ2-1	CASSFLRGLDNQGYNEQFF	TGTGCCAGCAGTTTTTTGAGGGGACTGGATAACCAGGGGTACAATGAGCAGTTCTTC
.	.	TRBV29-1	TRBJ1-5	CSVGDGGNQPQHF	TGCAGCGTTGGGGACGGGGGCAATCAGCCCCAGCATTTT
.	.	TRBV5-1	TRBJ1-3	CASSPGALGNTIYF	TGCGCCAGCAGTCCGGGGGCGCTGGGAAACACCATATATTTT
.	.	TRBV28	TRBJ1-5	CASSLGGGNQPQHF	TGTGCCAGCAGTCTGGGGGGTGGCAATCAGCCCCAGCATTTT
.	.	TRBV28	TRBJ1-4	CASSPRQDTNEKLFF	TGTGCCAGCAGCCCGAGGCAGGATACTAATGAAAAACTGTTTTTT
.	.	TRBV19	TRBJ2-3	CASSKRADTQYF	TGTGCCAGTAGTAAGAGGGCAGATACGCAGTATTTT
.	TRBD1	TRBV5-1	TRBJ2-5	CASSLQGGQETQYF	TGCGCCAGCAGCTTACAGGGGGGTCAGGAGACCCAGTACTTC
once	.	TRBV7-8	TRBJ1-2	CASSLVGSGTSYGYTF	TGTGCCAGCAGCTTGGTGGGCTCGGGGACCTCCTATGGCTACACCTTC
.	.	TRBV5-4	TRBJ1-2	CASSHPMDYGYTF	TGTGCCAGCAGCCACCCTATGGACTATGGCTACACCTTC
.	TRBD2	TRBV6-4	TRBJ2-1	CASSASGSSYNEQFF	TGTGCCAGCAGTGCTAGCGGGAGCTCCTACAATGAGCAGTTCTTC
.	.	TRBV18	TRBJ2-1	CASSPLSRATGANEQFF	TGTGCCAGCTCACCATTATCACGGGCTACTGGGGCCAATGAGCAGTTCTTC
.	TRBD1	TRBV7-8	TRBJ2-6	CASSLGQGKSGANVLTF	TGTGCCAGCAGCTTAGGACAGGGGAAGTCTGGGGCCAACGTCCTGACTTTC
.	TRBD1	TRBV2	TRBJ1-3	CATADRGNTIYF	TGTGCCACCGCGGACAGGGGAAACACCATATATTTT
.	TRBD2	TRBV5-1	TRBJ2-3	CASSPWASGQTSTDTQYF	TGCGCCAGCAGTCCGTGGGCTAGCGGGCAAACTAGCACAGATACGCAGTATTTT
.	TRBD1	TRBV4-1	TRBJ1-2	CASRLTGDYGYTF	TGCGCCAGCAGACTTACAGGGGACTATGGCTACACCTTC
.	.	TRBV18	TRBJ2-7	CASSPNVYEQYF	TGTGCCAGCTCACCGAATGTGTACGAGCAGTACTTC
.	.	TRBV4-2	TRBJ2-7	CASSQDMRASYEQYF	TGTGCCAGCAGCCAAGATATGCGGGCCTCCTACGAGCAGTACTTC
once	TRBD1	TRBV11-3	TRBJ2-2	CASSFRQGNTGELFF	TGTGCCAGCAGCTTTAGACAGGGGAACACCGGGGAGCTGTTTTTT
.	.	TRBV10-3	TRBJ2-7	CAISEDISYEQYF	TGTGCCATCAGTGAGGACATCTCCTACGAGCAGTACTTC